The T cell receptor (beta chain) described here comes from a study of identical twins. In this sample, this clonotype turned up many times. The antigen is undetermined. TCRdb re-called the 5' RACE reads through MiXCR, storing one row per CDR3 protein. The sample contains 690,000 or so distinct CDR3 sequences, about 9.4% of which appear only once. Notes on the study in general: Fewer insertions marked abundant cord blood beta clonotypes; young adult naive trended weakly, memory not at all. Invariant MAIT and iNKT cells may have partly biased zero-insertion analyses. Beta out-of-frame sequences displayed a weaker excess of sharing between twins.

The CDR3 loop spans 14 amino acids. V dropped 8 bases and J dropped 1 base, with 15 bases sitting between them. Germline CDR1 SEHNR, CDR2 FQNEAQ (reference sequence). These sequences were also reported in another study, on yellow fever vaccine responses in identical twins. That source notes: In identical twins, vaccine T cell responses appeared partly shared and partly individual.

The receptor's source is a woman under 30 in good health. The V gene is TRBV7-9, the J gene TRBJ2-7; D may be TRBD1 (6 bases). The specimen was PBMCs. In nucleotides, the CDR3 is TGTGCCAGCTCTAGGGACACAGCTTCCTACGAGCAGTACTTC. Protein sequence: CASSRDTASYEQYF.